This T cell receptor beta chain was recovered during a study of T cell changes during pregnancy in multiple sclerosis. Assay: immunoSEQ multiplex PCR; the TCRdb copy retains only in-frame clones and omits some. The sample holds tens of thousands of clones, about 90% seen once. This CDR3 is built from 13 residues. Germline CDR1 reads GTSNPN; CDR2 reads SVGIG (reference sequence). V was pared by 2 bases and J by 0 bases, with 5 bases between. This sequence originates from a female donor in good health, enrolled as a control in a pregnancy study. The rearrangement links TRBV30 to TRBJ2-4, with D maybe TRBD1 (5 bases). Sample: peripheral blood, taken in the first trimester of pregnancy. CDR3 sequence (DNA): TGTGCCTGGAGTACAGGAGCCAAAAACATTCAGTACTTC. Residues: CAWSTGAKNIQYF.